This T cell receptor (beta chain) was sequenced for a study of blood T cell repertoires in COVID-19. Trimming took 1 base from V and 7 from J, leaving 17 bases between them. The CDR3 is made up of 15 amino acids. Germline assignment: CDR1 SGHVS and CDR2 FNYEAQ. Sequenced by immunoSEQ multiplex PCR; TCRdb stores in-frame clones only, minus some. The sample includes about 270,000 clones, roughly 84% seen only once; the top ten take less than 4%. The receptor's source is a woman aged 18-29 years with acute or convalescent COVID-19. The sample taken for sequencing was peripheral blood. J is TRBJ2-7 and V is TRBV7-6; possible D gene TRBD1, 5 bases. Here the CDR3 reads CASSLDDAGLREQYF. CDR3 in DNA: TGTGCCAGCAGCTTAGATGATGCAGGGCTAAGGGAGCAGTACTTC.